These 22 T cell receptor beta chains share one sample of origin, sequenced in a study of blood T cell repertoires in COVID-19. Repertoires were generated with immunoSEQ multiplex PCR, while TCRdb's copy carries only in-frame clones and drops some. The sample records 220,000 or so clones, roughly 88% being singletons. The source material was PBMCs or T cells enriched from blood (not recorded which). All receptors derive from a woman aged 45-65 years who had recovered from COVID-19.

The gene calls are TRBV5-4 and TRBJ1-1; 8 nucleotides match TRBD1. CDR1 and CDR2 from the germline V gene are SGHNT and YYREEE (reference sequence). This CDR3 region has 14 residues. After removal of 4 bases from V and 4 bases from J, the junction contained 6 bases not matched to a gene. CDR3 bases: TGTGCCAGCAGCCAAAGACAGGGGAGCACTGAAGCTTTCTTT. Translated: CASSQRQGSTEAFF.

This chain links TRBV27 with TRBJ1-5; no clear D. The CDR3 consists of 14 residues. Trimming pared 5 bases from V and 3 bases from J, leaving 11 bases between. Per the germline V gene, CDR1 is MNHEY and CDR2 is SMNVEV (reference sequence). CDR3 amino acids: CASSLDIANQPQHF. The CDR3 DNA reads as TGTGCCAGCAGTCTCGACATTGCCAATCAGCCCCAGCATTTT.

The chain has TRBV18 and TRBJ1-1; the D is unclear. V shed 0 bases and J shed 5 bases, with 4 bases lying between them. This CDR3 contains 12 residues. CDR1 KGHSH and CDR2 LQKENI come from the germline V gene. CDR3 coding DNA: TGTGCCAGCTCACCACCTCAGACTGAAGCTTTCTTT. Protein: CASSPPQTEAFF.

This chain links TRBV5-1 with TRBJ2-7, with unresolved D. Germline V gene sequence: CDR1 SGHRS, CDR2 YFSETQ. The CDR3 has 15 amino acids. The V and J ends lost 0 bases and 4 bases respectively, with 14 bases between them. This CDR3 reads CASSLETAPGYEQYF. The CDR3 nucleotides read TGCGCCAGCAGCTTGGAAACGGCTCCAGGTTACGAGCAGTACTTC.

This chain links TRBV9 with TRBJ2-1, with 7 bases fitting TRBD2. The CDR3 has 15 amino acids. Germline assignment: CDR1 SGDLS and CDR2 YYNGEE. Trimming cost V 0 bases and J 7 bases; bases outside gene matches: 7. CDR3 in DNA: TGTGCCAGCAGCGTAGTTGTGGGGGGGAGAAATGAGCAGTTCTTC. This codes for CASSVVVGGRNEQFF.

V and J are TRBV7-2 and TRBJ1-2; D not certain. In germline, CDR1 is SGHTA, CDR2 FQGNSA. There are 13 residues in the CDR3. The V end was cut by 5 bases, the J end by 2 bases, with 9 bases between. The CDR3 is CASSPLGNYGYTF. DNA of the CDR3: TGTGCCAGCAGCCCCCTAGGAAACTATGGCTACACCTTC.

The chain combines TRBV5-1 with TRBJ2-1, with 11 nucleotides matching TRBD2. In germline, CDR1 is SGHRS, CDR2 YFSETQ. The ends lost 5 bases at V and 8 bases at J; junction bases unmatched: 9. The CDR3 has 15 residues. This CDR3 reads CASRYSGGARDEQFF. The CDR3 DNA sequence: TGCGCCAGCAGATATAGCGGGGGGGCTCGAGATGAGCAGTTCTTC.

The V gene is TRBV5-1, the J gene TRBJ1-3; D is ambiguous. The V and J ends lost 0 bases and 2 bases respectively, with 6 bases between them. Germline lookup yields CDR1 SGHRS and CDR2 YFSETQ. The CDR3 runs 14 residues. The CDR3 DNA sequence: TGCGCCAGCAGCTTGGAAACAGCTGGAAACACCATATATTTT. It encodes CASSLETAGNTIYF.

J is TRBJ1-2 and V is TRBV12-3 or TRBV12-4; no clear D. CDR3 length: 13 residues. V shed 7 bases and J shed 5 bases, with 14 bases lying between them. The CDR3 reads CASTYSGIYGYTF. CDR3 DNA sequence: TGTGCCAGCACATACTCGGGAATATATGGCTACACCTTC.

V is TRBV4-3 and J is TRBJ2-7, with a possible D match to TRBD1 (6 bases). V was pared by 4 bases and J by 2 bases, with 15 bases between. CDR1 is LGHNA and CDR2 is YSLEER in the germline V gene. The CDR3 has 15 amino acids. The CDR3 sequence: CASSLRMAGAYEQYF. The CDR3 coding sequence is TGCGCCAGCAGCCTAAGGATGGCAGGGGCCTACGAGCAGTACTTC.

This chain links TRBV6-5 with TRBJ1-6; D not certain. V shed 5 bases and J shed 9 bases, with 11 bases lying between them. CDR3 length equals 13 residues. The germline V gene encodes CDR1 MNHEY and CDR2 SVGAGI. CDR3 DNA sequence: TGTGCCAGCAGTACCCTTGGAGCTTCACCCCTCCACTTT. This translates into CASSTLGASPLHF.

The gene calls are TRBV7-3 and TRBJ2-1; 13 bases fit TRBD2. CDR1 and CDR2 from the germline V gene are SGHTA and FQGTGA. J was trimmed by 7 bases and V by 0 bases; bases with no gene match: 3. This CDR3 has 16 residues. CDR3 DNA: TGTGCCAGCAGCTTAACCGGGACTAGCGGGATGAATGAGCAGTTCTTC. It translates to CASSLTGTSGMNEQFF.

V gene TRBV7-9 combines with J gene TRBJ1-4, with D perhaps TRBD1 (5 bases). Trimming cost V 3 bases and J 4 bases, with 9 bases left between them. Germline values: CDR1 SEHNR, CDR2 FQNEAQ (reference sequence). The length of the CDR3 is 14 residues. CDR3 bases: TGTGCCAGCAGCTTGGACACCATTAATGAAAAACTGTTTTTT. It is translated as CASSLDTINEKLFF. Drawing the rest from reference TRBV7-9 and TRBJ1-4, the complete variable domain is DTGVSQNPRHKITKRGQNVTFRCDPISEHNRLYWYRQTLGQGPEFLTYFQNEAQLEKSRLLSDRFSAERPKGSFSTLEIQRTEQGDSAMYLCASSLDTINEKLFFGSGTQLSVL.

The rearrangement uses TRBV6-2 or TRBV6-3 and TRBJ2-5; D perhaps matches TRBD2 (7 bases). This CDR3 has 16 residues. From germline, CDR1 is MNHEY and CDR2 SVGEGT. Trimming took off 4 bases at V and 3 bases at J, with 18 bases between the two ends. The CDR3 region has the DNA TGTGCCAGCAGTTTAGGTGGGGGGGCTATTGAAGAGACCCAGTACTTC. Its translation: CASSLGGGAIEETQYF.

This clone has only one observation. The CDR3 sequence: CASSIQSGLGYEQYF. Written as DNA, the CDR3 is TGTGCCAGCAGTATTCAATCGGGACTAGGCTACGAGCAGTACTTC. The chain couples TRBV2 to TRBJ2-7; 8 bases match TRBD2. The germline V gene has CDR1 SNHLY and CDR2 FYNNEI. Germline trimming cut 5 bases from V and 3 bases from J; bases unmatched to any gene: 9. The CDR3 sequence is 15 residues long.

The rearrangement uses TRBV7-3 and TRBJ2-1, with 8 bases that match TRBD2. Trimming removed 8 bases from V and 4 bases from J; junction bases left unmatched: 4. This CDR3 contains 13 residues. CDR1 and CDR2 (germline): SGHTA, FQGTGA. As DNA, the CDR3 is TGTGCCAGCGCACTAGCGGATTACAATGAGCAGTTCTTC. Residues: CASALADYNEQFF.

This sequence joins TRBV12-3 or TRBV12-4 and TRBJ1-1; unclear D gene. The CDR3 covers 13 residues. Trimming pared 5 bases from V and 1 base from J, leaving 8 bases between. The CDR3 DNA reads TGTGCCAGCAGTCAAACACCGAACACTGAAGCTTTCTTT. Residues: CASSQTPNTEAFF.

The V gene is TRBV3-1 (or the pseudogene TRBV3-2), the J gene TRBJ1-2; no reliable D call. This CDR3 contains 14 residues. Trimming took off 5 bases at V and 5 bases at J, with 15 bases between the two ends. Per germline, CDR1 LGHDT and CDR2 YNNKEL (reference sequence). CDR3 protein: CASSSSPDYYGYTF. The CDR3 nucleotides read TGTGCCAGCAGCTCAAGCCCAGACTATTATGGCTACACCTTC.

V is TRBV7-3 and J is TRBJ2-6; tentative D call: TRBD1 (6 bases). V was cut by 4 bases and J by 2 bases, with 9 bases left in between. From germline, CDR1 is SGHTA and CDR2 FQGTGA. The CDR3 extends over 15 amino acids. In DNA form, the CDR3 reads TGTGCCAGCAGCTCAGGGGCCCCTGGGGCCAACGTCCTGACTTTC. As protein: CASSSGAPGANVLTF. Drawing the rest from reference TRBV7-3 and TRBJ2-6, the complete variable domain is GAGVSQTPSNKVTEKGKYVELRCDPISGHTALYWYRQSLGQGPEFLIYFQGTGAADDSGLPNDRFFAVRPEGSVSTLKIQRTERGDSAVYLCASSSGAPGANVLTFGAGSRLTVL.

The J gene is TRBJ1-6, the V gene TRBV4-1; 7 nucleotides align to TRBD1. The V and J ends lost 0 bases and 7 bases, in that order; junction bases with no gene match: 3. From germline, CDR1 is MGHRA and CDR2 YSYEKL. The CDR3 runs 15 residues. CDR3: CASSQEQGSNSPLHF. Written as DNA, the CDR3 is TGCGCCAGCAGCCAAGAACAGGGGTCAAATTCACCCCTCCACTTT.

The gene calls are TRBV20-1 and TRBJ1-4; D is unclear. The V gene's germline CDR1 is DFQATT and CDR2 SNEGSKA (reference sequence). CDR3 size: 14 residues. Trimming shortened V by 3 bases and J by 8 bases, and 16 bases separated the two germline ends. CDR3 sequence reads: CSASQPTVKEKLFF. In DNA, the CDR3 is TGCAGTGCTAGTCAGCCGACTGTGAAAGAAAAACTGTTTTTT.

The chain has TRBV30 and TRBJ2-3, with 7 bases aligning to TRBD2. The V gene's germline CDR1 is GTSNPN and CDR2 SVGIG (reference sequence). The CDR3 consists of 14 residues. Written as DNA, the CDR3 is TGTGGAAGCCCTATGATGGGAGGGACAGATACGCAGTATTTT. As protein: CGSPMMGGTDTQYF.